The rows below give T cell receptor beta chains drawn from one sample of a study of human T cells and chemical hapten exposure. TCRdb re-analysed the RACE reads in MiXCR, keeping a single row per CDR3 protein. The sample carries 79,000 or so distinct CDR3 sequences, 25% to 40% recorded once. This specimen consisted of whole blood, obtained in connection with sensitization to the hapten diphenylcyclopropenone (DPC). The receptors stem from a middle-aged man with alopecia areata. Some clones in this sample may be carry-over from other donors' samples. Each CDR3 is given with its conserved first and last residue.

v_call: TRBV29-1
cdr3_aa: CSVFRGGHSNTEAFF

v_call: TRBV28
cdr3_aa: CASRTDRGQPQHF

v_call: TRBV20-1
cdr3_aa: CSARDRQVLVYTF

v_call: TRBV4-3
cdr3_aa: CASSRGDIQYF

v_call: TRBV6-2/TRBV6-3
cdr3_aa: CASSYSPLAGLSNTGELFF

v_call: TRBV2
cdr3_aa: CASRGDSPEQYF

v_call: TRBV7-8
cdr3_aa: CASTYRGSGTDTQYF

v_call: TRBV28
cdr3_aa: CASSLIAGDHEQFF

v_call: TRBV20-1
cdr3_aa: CSAVPTSGANVLTF

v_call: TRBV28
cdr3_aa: CASSLGNTGELFF

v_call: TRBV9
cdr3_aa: CASSVGAGGAHEQYF

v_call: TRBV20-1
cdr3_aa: CSARRGALQETQYF

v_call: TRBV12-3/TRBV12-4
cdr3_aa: CASSSEGYGEQFF

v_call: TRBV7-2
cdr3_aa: CASSFYTRGRNEQFF

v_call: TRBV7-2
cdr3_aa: CASSLAPAKPLSYEQYF

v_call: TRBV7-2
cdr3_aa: CASSGTPHLTDTQYF

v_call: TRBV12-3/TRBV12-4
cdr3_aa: CASAPRNTEAFF

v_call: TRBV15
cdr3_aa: CATSRDGTSGSGANVLTF

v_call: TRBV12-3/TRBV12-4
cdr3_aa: CASSLRQGGPYGYTF

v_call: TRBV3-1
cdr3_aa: CASSQGAGARHEQYF

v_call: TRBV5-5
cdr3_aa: CASSPGLAGVYNEQFF

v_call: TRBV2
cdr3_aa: CASKRVGPADTQYF

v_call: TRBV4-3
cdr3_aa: CASSQEQGDEAFF

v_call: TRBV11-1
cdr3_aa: CASSFLTGTIYNEQFF

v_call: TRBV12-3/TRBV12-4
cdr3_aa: CASSFLGYTGVLFF

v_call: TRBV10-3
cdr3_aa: CAISIGQGHSPLHF

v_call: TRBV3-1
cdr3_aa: CASSHVSNYGYTF

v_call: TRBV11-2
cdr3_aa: CASSFREGLAGEPRTDTQYF

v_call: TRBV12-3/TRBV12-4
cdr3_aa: CASTEGLSNQPQHF

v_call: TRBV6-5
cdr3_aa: CASSRDRGYGEQFF

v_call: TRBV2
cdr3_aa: CATSGRSIDTQYF

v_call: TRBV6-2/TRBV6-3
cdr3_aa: CASSYVMGTNLQETQYF

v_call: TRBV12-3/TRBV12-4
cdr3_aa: CASSLDTYSYEQYF

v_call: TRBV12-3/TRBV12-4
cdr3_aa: CASRFTIGAEAFF

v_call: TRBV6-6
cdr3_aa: CASSPTGLAITDTQYF

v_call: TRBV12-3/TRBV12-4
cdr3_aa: CASSPDSVYGYTF

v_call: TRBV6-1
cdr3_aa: CASSALIAGGTYSEQFF

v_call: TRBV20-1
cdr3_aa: CSARGTSRAETQYF

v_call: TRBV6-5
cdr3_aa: CASSYSGLTPNKNIQYF

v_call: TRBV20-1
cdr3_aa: CSARAPATGPGDTQYF